This section outlines one T cell receptor beta chain sequence together with its context. In the authors' workflow: Scientists estimated how many nucleated cells there were by amplifying reference gene primers. Sequencing was performed with immunoSEQ multiplex PCR; in TCRdb, only in-frame clones are kept and a portion is missing. That table gives V, J and clone size, and the DNA gave D and trimming. The table has approximately 76,000 clones, around 80% seen once. Germline assignment: CDR1 LNHDA and CDR2 SQIVND (reference sequence). V shed 3 bases and J 0 bases; nucleotides not matched to a gene: 0. The CDR3 runs to 15 residues. This sample was taken from a study of blood T cell repertoires in COVID-19. Study in general: COVID-19 samples, acute and convalescent, were from the United States, Italy and Spain. From T cells, B-cell-depleted T cells, or PBMCs came the material, which was cDNA or gDNA.

Sequenced input: peripheral blood. V gene TRBV19 combines with J gene TRBJ2-3; 10 bases agree with TRBD1. The receptor's source is a man older than 75 with active or convalescent COVID-19. The CDR3 spells CASSMDRGSTDTQYF. CDR3 nucleotide sequence: TGTGCCAGTAGTATGGACAGGGGGAGCACAGATACGCAGTATTTT.